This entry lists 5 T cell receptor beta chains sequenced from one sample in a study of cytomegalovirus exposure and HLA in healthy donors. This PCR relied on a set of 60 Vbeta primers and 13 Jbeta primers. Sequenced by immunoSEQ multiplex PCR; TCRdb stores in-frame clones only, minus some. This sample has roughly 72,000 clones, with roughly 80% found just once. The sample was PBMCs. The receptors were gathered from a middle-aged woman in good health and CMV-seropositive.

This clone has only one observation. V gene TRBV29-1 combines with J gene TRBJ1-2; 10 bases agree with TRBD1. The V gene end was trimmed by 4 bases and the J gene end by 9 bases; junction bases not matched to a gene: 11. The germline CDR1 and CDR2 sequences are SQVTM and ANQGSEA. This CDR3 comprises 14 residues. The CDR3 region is CSVGLAGTGVRYTF. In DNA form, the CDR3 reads TGCAGCGTTGGTCTTGCAGGGACAGGGGTACGCTACACCTTC. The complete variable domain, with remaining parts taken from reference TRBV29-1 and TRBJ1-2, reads SAVISQKPSRDICQRGTSLTIQCQVDSQVTMMFWYRQQPGQSLTLIATANQGSEATYESGFVIDKFPISRPNLTFSTLTVSNMSPEDSSIYLCSVGLAGTGVRYTFGSGTRLTVV.

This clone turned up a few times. CDR3 residues: CASSTPDRVQETQYF. The CDR3 bases are TGTGCCAGCAGTACACCAGACAGGGTCCAAGAGACCCAGTACTTC. V and J are TRBV28 and TRBJ2-5; TRBD1 matches at 7 bases. CDR3 length: 15 residues. Germline CDR1 MDHEN, CDR2 SYDVKM. V trimming: 5 bases; J trimming: 1 base; junction bases outside the gene matches: 7.

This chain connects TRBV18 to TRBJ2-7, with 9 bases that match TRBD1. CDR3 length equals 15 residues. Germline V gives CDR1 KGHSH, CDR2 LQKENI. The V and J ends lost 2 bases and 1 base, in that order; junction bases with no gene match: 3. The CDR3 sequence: CASSPGTGRSYEQYF. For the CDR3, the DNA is TGTGCCAGCTCACCAGGGACAGGGAGATCCTACGAGCAGTACTTC.

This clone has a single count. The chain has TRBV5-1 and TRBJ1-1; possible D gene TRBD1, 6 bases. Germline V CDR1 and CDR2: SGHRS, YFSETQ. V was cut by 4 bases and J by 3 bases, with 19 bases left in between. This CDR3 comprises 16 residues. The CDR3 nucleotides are TGCGCCAGCAGCACAAGCGGGGGGCTGTGGGACACTGAAGCTTTCTTT. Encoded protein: CASSTSGGLWDTEAFF.

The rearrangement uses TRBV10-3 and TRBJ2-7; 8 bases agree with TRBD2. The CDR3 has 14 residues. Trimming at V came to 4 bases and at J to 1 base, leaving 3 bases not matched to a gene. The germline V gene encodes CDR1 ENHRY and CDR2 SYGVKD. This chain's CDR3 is CAISGSGISYEQYF. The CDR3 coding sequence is TGTGCCATCAGTGGTAGCGGGATTTCCTACGAGCAGTACTTC.